The 20 T cell receptor beta chains reported below all come from one sample, sequenced in a study of cytomegalovirus exposure and HLA in healthy donors. In the PCR, 60 Vbeta and 13 Jbeta primers were used. Clones were sequenced by immunoSEQ multiplex PCR, and TCRdb holds only the in-frame ones, with some missing. The sample carries about 140,000 clones, 70% to 85% recorded once. Sequencing input: PBMCs. These receptors originate from a woman between 45 and 60 years old in good health and CMV-seropositive.

The V call is TRBV9, the J call TRBJ2-2; tentatively, D is TRBD2 (5 bases). The CDR3 runs to 15 residues. Trimming took off 0 bases at V and 4 bases at J, with 10 bases between the two ends. Germline CDR1 and CDR2: SGDLS and YYNGEE. The DNA of the CDR3 is TGTGCCAGCAGCGTAGGCCAGCGGACCACCGGGGAGCTGTTTTTT. Translated: CASSVGQRTTGELFF.

This chain links TRBV5-1 with TRBJ2-6; 9 nucleotides agree with TRBD1. The CDR3 is 19 amino acids. V lost 4 bases to trimming and J lost 0 bases; unmatched junction nucleotides: 11. Germline V lookup: CDR1 SGHRS, CDR2 YFSETQ. The CDR3 region has the DNA TGCGCCAGCAGCACCACATACCCGGGACAGGGCTCTGGGGCCAACGTCCTGACTTTC. It is translated as CASSTTYPGQGSGANVLTF.

V gene TRBV5-8 combines with J gene TRBJ1-2; 9 bases are a match to TRBD1. CDR1 and CDR2 from the germline V gene are SGHTS and YDEGEE. Trimming cost V 3 bases and J 8 bases; bases outside gene matches: 8. This CDR3 spans 14 amino acids. CDR3 amino acids: CASSSGQGRSGYTF. The CDR3 region has the DNA TGTGCCAGCAGCTCCGGACAGGGGAGGAGCGGCTACACCTTC.

The genes are TRBV18 and TRBJ1-3; D is perhaps TRBD1 (5 bases). Per germline, CDR1 KGHSH and CDR2 LQKENI. The CDR3 totals 14 residues. V lost 5 bases and J lost 4, with 12 bases in between. Here the CDR3 reads CASSIGDSGNTIYF. The CDR3 region has the DNA TGTGCCAGCTCAATAGGGGACTCCGGAAACACCATATATTTT.

Only one count was recorded for this clone. The V call is TRBV28, the J call TRBJ2-2; 11 nucleotides agree with TRBD2. In germline, CDR1 is MDHEN, CDR2 SYDVKM. The CDR3 has 17 residues. J gave up 3 bases and V 4 bases, and 7 bases lay outside the gene matches. The CDR3 DNA reads as TGTGCCAGCAGTTCAAGTAGCGGGGGGGACTACACCGGGGAGCTGTTTTTT. Its protein product is CASSSSSGGDYTGELFF.

The genes are TRBV6-5 and TRBJ2-7; maybe TRBD2 (5 bases). The CDR3 sequence is 14 residues long. CDR1 is MNHEY and CDR2 is SVGAGI in the germline V gene. Deletions cut 6 bases from V and 0 bases from J, with 12 bases between. DNA of the CDR3: TGTGCCAGCAGCAGGACTTATAGCTCCTACGAGCAGTACTTC. Translation gives CASSRTYSSYEQYF.

V gene TRBV30 combines with J gene TRBJ2-1; a possible D gene is TRBD1 (5 bases). The V end was cut by 2 bases, the J end by 6 bases, with 11 bases between. CDR1 is GTSNPN and CDR2 is SVGIG in the germline V gene (reference sequence). This CDR3 comprises 13 residues. The CDR3 reads CAWSLQGPNEQFF. In DNA form, the CDR3 reads TGTGCCTGGAGTCTTCAGGGCCCCAATGAGCAGTTCTTC.

V usage is TRBV7-8 and J usage is TRBJ1-5; 7 bases are shared with TRBD1. Per the germline V gene, CDR1 is SGHVS and CDR2 is FQNEAQ. The CDR3 sequence is 14 residues long. Trimming took 2 bases from V and 7 from J; bases not matched to a gene: 5. The CDR3 nucleotides read TGTGCCAGCAGCTTACAGGGGGGTTGGCAGCCCCAGCATTTT. Translated, it gives CASSLQGGWQPQHF. Drawing the rest from reference TRBV7-8 and TRBJ1-5, the complete variable domain is GAGVSQSPRYKVAKRGQDVALRCDPISGHVSLFWYQQALGQGPEFLTYFQNEAQLDKSGLPSDRFFAERPEGSVSTLKIQRTQQEDSAVYLCASSLQGGWQPQHFGDGTRLSIL.

This chain joins TRBV7-9 and TRBJ2-6, with TRBD1 matching over 11 bases. The V segment lost 5 bases and the J segment 1 base; nucleotides outside the gene matches: 7. The CDR3 sequence is 18 residues long. Germline CDR1 reads SEHNR; CDR2 reads FQNEAQ (reference sequence). The CDR3, as DNA: TGTGCCAGCAGCCACACCGGGACAGGGGGATCTGGGGCCAACGTCCTGACTTTC. Translating it yields CASSHTGTGGSGANVLTF.

The chain employs TRBV2 and TRBJ2-3; TRBD1 aligns across 10 bases. Unmatched junction bases numbered 9, after V lost 2 bases and J lost 1 base. Germline V lookup: CDR1 SNHLY, CDR2 FYNNEI. The CDR3 consists of 18 residues. CDR3 sequence: CASSEYGTGASGTDTQYF. For the CDR3, the DNA is TGTGCCAGCAGTGAATACGGGACAGGGGCGTCCGGCACAGATACGCAGTATTTT.

This clone appeared a few times. The genes are TRBV5-4 and TRBJ1-1, with 7 bases that match TRBD1. Germline-derived CDR1 and CDR2 are SGHNT and YYREEE (reference sequence). With V trimmed by 3 bases and J by 7 bases, 9 bases remained unmatched. The CDR3 covers 14 residues. The DNA of the CDR3 is TGTGCCAGCAGCTCGAAAAAGGGGGCTCGTGAAGCTTTCTTT. Translated: CASSSKKGAREAFF.

This sequence joins TRBV6-1 and TRBJ2-5, with a tentative D call TRBD2 (6 bases). The J call could be wrong; TRBJ2-7 is a better fit for the DNA end. This CDR3 is 15 amino acids long. CDR1 and CDR2 from the germline V gene are MNHNS and SASEGT. CDR3 in DNA: TGTGCCAGCAGTCCGAGGGACTTCTCCCGAGCCGAGCAGTACTTC. This encodes CASSPRDFSRAEQYF.

V is TRBV7-6 and J is TRBJ2-1; 12 bases are shared with TRBD2. This CDR3 has 16 residues. Germline loops: CDR1 SGHVS, CDR2 FNYEAQ. J gave up 8 bases and V 3 bases, and 8 bases lay outside the gene matches. The CDR3 here is CASSLGSSGGAHEQFF. Here the CDR3 DNA reads TGTGCCAGCAGCTTGGGCTCTAGCGGGGGGGCCCATGAGCAGTTCTTC.

This chain connects TRBV6-1 to TRBJ1-5; no clear D. The germline CDR1 and CDR2 sequences are MNHNS and SASEGT. The CDR3 is 16 residues long. V was shortened by 2 bases and J by 1 base, with 12 bases between the two germline ends. The CDR3 protein is CASSENSLISNQPQHF. The CDR3 DNA reads as TGTGCCAGCAGTGAAAACAGTCTTATAAGCAATCAGCCCCAGCATTTT.

CDR3 in amino acids: CASSPRESLRGYTF. Written as DNA, the CDR3 is TGTGCCAGCAGCCCCCGGGAGTCTCTGCGGGGCTACACCTTC. The V gene is TRBV9, the J gene TRBJ1-2; D unresolved. The CDR3 is made up of 14 amino acids. Germline CDR1 SGDLS, CDR2 YYNGEE. Trimming pared 4 bases from V and 8 bases from J, leaving 18 bases between.

The rearrangement joins TRBV19 to TRBJ2-7; maybe TRBD1 (5 bases). CDR1 is LNHDA and CDR2 is SQIVND in the germline V gene (reference sequence). This CDR3 is 15 amino acids long. Trimming took off 5 bases at V and 2 bases at J, with 16 bases between the two ends. The CDR3 sequence is CASSPRTSTPYEQYF. The CDR3 bases are TGTGCCAGTAGTCCACGGACAAGTACTCCCTACGAGCAGTACTTC.

The chain combines TRBV30 with TRBJ2-5; a possible D gene is TRBD1 (5 bases). CDR1 and CDR2 (germline): GTSNPN, SVGIG (reference sequence). Trimming removed 1 base from V and 11 bases from J, with 20 bases in between. This CDR3 has 14 amino acids. CDR3: CAWSEGQGITQQYF. The CDR3 coding sequence is TGTGCCTGGAGTGAAGGGCAGGGAATTACGCAGCAGTACTTC.

This clone was found once. This rearrangement joins TRBV7-2 to TRBJ1-5, with 9 bases fitting TRBD1. Germline V gives CDR1 SGHTA, CDR2 FQGNSA. The CDR3 is 15 residues long. With V trimmed by 4 bases and J by 2 bases, 3 bases remained unmatched. The CDR3 here is CASSSRQGGNQPQHF. The CDR3 nucleotides are TGTGCCAGCAGCTCGCGACAGGGGGGCAATCAGCCCCAGCATTTT.

CDR3: CASSYSTQRGNTIYF. The CDR3 bases are TGTGCCAGCAGTTACTCGACACAGAGAGGAAACACCATATATTTT. This chain connects TRBV6-6 to TRBJ1-3; D unclear. CDR3 length equals 15 residues. The germline V gene encodes CDR1 MNHNY and CDR2 SVGAGI (reference sequence). V was cut by 0 bases and J by 4 bases, with 10 bases left in between.

This clone has just a few counts. This chain uses TRBV28 with TRBJ2-5; 8 bases fit TRBD1. The J segment lost 7 bases and the V segment lost 6 bases, leaving 7 bases of the junction unmatched. CDR3 length equals 13 residues. Germline V gene lookup returns CDR1 MDHEN and CDR2 SYDVKM. CDR3 amino acids: CASREQGERTQYF. The CDR3 coding sequence is TGTGCCAGCAGGGAACAGGGGGAAAGGACCCAGTACTTC.